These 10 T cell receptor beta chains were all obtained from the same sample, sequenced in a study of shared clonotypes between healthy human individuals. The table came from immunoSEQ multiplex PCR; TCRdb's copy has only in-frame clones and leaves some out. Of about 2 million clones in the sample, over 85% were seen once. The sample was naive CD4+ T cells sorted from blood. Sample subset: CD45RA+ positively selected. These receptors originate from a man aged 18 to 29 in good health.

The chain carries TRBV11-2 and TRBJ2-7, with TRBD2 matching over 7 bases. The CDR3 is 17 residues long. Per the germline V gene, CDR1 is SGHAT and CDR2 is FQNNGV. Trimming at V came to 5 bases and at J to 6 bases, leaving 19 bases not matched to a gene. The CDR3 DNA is TGTGCCAGCAGCGCACCCGCTGGACTAGTTAGTAGTTTCGAGCAGTACTTC. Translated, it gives CASSAPAGLVSSFEQYF. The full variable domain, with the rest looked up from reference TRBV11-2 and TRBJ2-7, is EAGVAQSPRYKIIEKRQSVAFWCNPISGHATLYWYQQILGQGPKLLIQFQNNGVVDDSQLPKDRFSAERLKGVDSTLKIQPAKLEDSAVYLCASSAPAGLVSSFEQYFGPGTRLTVT.

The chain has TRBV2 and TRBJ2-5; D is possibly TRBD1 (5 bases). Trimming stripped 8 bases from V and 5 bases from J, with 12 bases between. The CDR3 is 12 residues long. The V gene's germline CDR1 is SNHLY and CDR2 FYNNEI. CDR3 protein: CASLRVGETQYF. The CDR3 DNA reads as TGTGCCAGCCTCAGGGTGGGGGAGACCCAGTACTTC.

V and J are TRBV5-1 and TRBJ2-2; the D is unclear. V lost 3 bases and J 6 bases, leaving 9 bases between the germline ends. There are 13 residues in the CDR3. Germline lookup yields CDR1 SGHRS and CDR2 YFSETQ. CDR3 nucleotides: TGCGCCAGCAGCTCCCCCGTCCCCGGGGAGCTGTTTTTT. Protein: CASSSPVPGELFF.

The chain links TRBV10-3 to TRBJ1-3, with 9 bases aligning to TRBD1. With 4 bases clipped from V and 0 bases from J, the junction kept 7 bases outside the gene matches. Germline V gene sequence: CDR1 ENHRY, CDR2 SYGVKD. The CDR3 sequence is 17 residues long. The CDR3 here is CAISATGGQSSGNTIYF. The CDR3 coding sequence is TGTGCCATCAGTGCCACAGGGGGCCAAAGCTCTGGAAACACCATATATTTT.

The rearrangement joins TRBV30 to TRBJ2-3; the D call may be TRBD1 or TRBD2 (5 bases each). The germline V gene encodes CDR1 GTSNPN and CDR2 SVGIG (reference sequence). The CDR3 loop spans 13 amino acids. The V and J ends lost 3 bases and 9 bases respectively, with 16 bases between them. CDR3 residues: CAWRYGVPGTQYF. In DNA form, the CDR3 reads TGTGCCTGGAGGTACGGGGTACCAGGGACGCAGTATTTT. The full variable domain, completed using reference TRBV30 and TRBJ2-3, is SQTIHQWPATLVQPVGSPLSLECTVEGTSNPNLYWYRQAAGRGLQLLFYSVGIGQISSEVPQNLSASRPQDRQFILSSKKLLLSDSGFYLCAWRYGVPGTQYFGPGTRLTVL.

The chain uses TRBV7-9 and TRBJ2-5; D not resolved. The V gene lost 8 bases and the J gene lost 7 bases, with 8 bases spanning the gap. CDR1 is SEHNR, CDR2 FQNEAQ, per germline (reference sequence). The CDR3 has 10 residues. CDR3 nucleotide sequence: TGTGCCAGCTCTTCAGGGACCCAGTACTTC. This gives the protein CASSSGTQYF.

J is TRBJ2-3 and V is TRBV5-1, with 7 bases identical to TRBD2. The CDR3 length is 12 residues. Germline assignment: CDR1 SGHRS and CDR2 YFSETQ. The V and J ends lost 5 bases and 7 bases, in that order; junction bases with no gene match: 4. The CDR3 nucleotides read TGCGCCAGCAGTTGGGAGGGATATACGCAGTATTTT. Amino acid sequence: CASSWEGYTQYF.

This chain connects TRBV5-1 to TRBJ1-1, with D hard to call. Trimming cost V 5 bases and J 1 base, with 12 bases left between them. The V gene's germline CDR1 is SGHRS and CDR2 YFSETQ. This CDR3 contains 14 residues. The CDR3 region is CASSVAPTNTEAFF. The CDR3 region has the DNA TGCGCCAGCAGTGTGGCCCCCACGAACACTGAAGCTTTCTTT.

The CDR3: CASSQDLVQLATNEKLFF. CDR3 DNA sequence: TGCGCCAGCAGCCAAGACTTAGTACAGCTTGCAACTAATGAAAAACTGTTTTTT. The rearrangement links TRBV4-1 to TRBJ1-4; D uncertain. The germline gives CDR1 MGHRA, CDR2 YSYEKL. The germline V and J ends were trimmed by 0 bases and 0 bases, with 14 bases remaining between them. This CDR3 is built from 18 residues.

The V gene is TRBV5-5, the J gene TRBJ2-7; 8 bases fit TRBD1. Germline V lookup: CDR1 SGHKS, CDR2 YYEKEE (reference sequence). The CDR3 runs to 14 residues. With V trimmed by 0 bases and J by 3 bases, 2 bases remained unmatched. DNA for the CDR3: TGTGCCAGCAGCTTGGGAGGACAGGGCTACGAGCAGTACTTC. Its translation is CASSLGGQGYEQYF. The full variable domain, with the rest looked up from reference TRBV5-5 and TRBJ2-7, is DAGVTQSPTHLIKTRGQQVTLRCSPISGHKSVSWYQQVLGQGPQFIFQYYEKEERGRGNFPDRFSARQFPNYSSELNVNALLLGDSALYLCASSLGGQGYEQYFGPGTRLTVT.